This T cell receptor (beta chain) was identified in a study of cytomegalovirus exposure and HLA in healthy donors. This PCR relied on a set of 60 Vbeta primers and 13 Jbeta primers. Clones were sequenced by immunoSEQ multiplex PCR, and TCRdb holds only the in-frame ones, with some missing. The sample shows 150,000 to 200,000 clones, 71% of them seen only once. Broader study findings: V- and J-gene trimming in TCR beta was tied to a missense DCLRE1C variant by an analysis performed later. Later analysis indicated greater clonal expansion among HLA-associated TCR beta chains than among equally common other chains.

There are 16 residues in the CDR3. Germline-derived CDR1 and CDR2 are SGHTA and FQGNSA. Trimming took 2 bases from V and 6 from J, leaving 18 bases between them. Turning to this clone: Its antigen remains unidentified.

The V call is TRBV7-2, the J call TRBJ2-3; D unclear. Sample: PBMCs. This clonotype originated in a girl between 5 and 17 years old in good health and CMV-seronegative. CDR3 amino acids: CASSLNGARRRDTQYF. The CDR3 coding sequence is TGTGCCAGCAGCTTAAATGGTGCTAGAAGGCGGGATACGCAGTATTTT.